The clone carrying this T cell receptor beta chain was seen a single time. This sample was taken from a study of shared clonotypes between healthy human individuals. Study background: Each donor had three CD4 naive, three CD4 memory, two CD8 naive and one CD8 memory plate.

The repertoire was sequenced with immunoSEQ multiplex PCR; TCRdb's copy has only in-frame clones and lacks some. The data contain fewer than 1.8 million clones, 98% of them singletons. This TCR was recovered from a man under 40 in good health. Sequenced: naive CD4+ T cells sorted from blood. The subset here: CD45RA+ positively selected.

For the CDR3, the DNA is TGTGCCAGCAGCCGCTCGGGGCAGGGCGGCTCCTACGAGCAGTACTTC. Amino acids: CASSRSGQGGSYEQYF. The chain is built from TRBV7-9 and TRBJ2-7, with D perhaps being TRBD1 or TRBD2 (5 bases each). V was cut by 5 bases and J by 0 bases, with 17 bases left in between. Germline lookup yields CDR1 SEHNR and CDR2 FQNEAQ (reference sequence). This CDR3 spans 16 amino acids.